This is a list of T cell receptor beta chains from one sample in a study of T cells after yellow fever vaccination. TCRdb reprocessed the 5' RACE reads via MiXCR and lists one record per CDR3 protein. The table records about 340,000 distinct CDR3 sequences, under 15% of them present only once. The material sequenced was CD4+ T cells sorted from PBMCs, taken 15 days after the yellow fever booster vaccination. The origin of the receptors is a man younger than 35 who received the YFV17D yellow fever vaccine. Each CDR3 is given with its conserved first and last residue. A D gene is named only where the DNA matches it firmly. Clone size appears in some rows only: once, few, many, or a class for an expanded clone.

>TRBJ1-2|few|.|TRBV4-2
TGTGCCAGCAGCCAGGGGACGGAAAACTATGGCTACACCTTC
CASSQGTENYGYTF
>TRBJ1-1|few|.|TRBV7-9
TGTGCCAGCAGCTGGGGGGAGTTGAACACTGAAGCTTTCTTT
CASSWGELNTEAFF
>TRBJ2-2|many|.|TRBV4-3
TGCGCCAGCAGCCACCCCGGAGGGGACGGAACGAACACCGGGGAGCTGTTTTTT
CASSHPGGDGTNTGELFF
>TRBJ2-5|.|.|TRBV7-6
TGTGCCAGCAGCTTAGATTGGGTGAAGACCCAGTACTTC
CASSLDWVKTQYF
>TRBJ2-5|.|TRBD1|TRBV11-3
TGTGCCAGCAGCACCTGGACAGGGGACGAGACCCAGTACTTC
CASSTWTGDETQYF
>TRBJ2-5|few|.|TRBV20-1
TGCAGTGCTCTTCCTCCTTCGGGGACCCAGTACTTC
CSALPPSGTQYF
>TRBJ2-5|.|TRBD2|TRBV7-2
TGTGCCAGCAGCGCTAGCGGGGCCGCGACCCAGTACTTC
CASSASGAATQYF
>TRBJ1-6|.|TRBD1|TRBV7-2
TGTGCCAGCAGCTCTGGACAGGGGGCGTCCTATAATTCACCCCTCCACTTT
CASSSGQGASYNSPLHF
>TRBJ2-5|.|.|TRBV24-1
TGTGCCACCAGTGATCCGACAGGGAGGTTCGGAGAGACCCAGTACTTC
CATSDPTGRFGETQYF
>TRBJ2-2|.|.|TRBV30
TGTGCCTCGGGGACGGTCCTCGCGAACACCGGGGAGCTGTTTTTT
CASGTVLANTGELFF
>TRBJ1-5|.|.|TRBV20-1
TGCAGTGCTAGAGAGGGGGAAACGGGCAATCAGCCCCAGCATTTT
CSAREGETGNQPQHF
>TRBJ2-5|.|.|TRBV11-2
TGTGCCAGCAGCCCGACAGGCTTGGAGACCCAGTACTTC
CASSPTGLETQYF
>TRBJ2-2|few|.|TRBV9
TGTGCCAGCAGCGTCGGGCAGGAGGGGAGTGGCGGGGAGCTGTTTTTT
CASSVGQEGSGGELFF
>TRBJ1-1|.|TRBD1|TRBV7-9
TGTGCCAGCGGAATTACAGGGGGCGTGAACACTGAAGCTTTCTTT
CASGITGGVNTEAFF
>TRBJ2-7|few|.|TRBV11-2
TGTGCCAGCAGCGACCAGGGTAGAGGAGAGCAGTACTTC
CASSDQGRGEQYF
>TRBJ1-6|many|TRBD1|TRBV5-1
TGCGCCAGCAGCAACCGGGACAGGGCGGTCGATTCACCCCTCCACTTT
CASSNRDRAVDSPLHF
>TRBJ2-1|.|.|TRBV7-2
TGTGCCAGCAGCTTAGTTGTCCGGAATGAGCAGTTCTTC
CASSLVVRNEQFF
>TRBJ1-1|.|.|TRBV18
TGTGCCAGCTCAGGGGGGACCACTGAAGCTTTCTTT
CASSGGTTEAFF
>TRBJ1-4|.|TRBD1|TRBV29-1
TGCAGCGCGTTACAGGGGAGCGGCGAAAAACTGTTTTTT
CSALQGSGEKLFF
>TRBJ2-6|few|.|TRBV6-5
TGTGCCAGCAGTCAAAGGGTCCTTGGGGCCAACGTCCTGACTTTC
CASSQRVLGANVLTF
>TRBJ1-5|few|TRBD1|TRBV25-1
TGTGCCAGCAGTGGGAGACAGGGAGACTCTAGCAATCAGCCCCAGCATTTT
CASSGRQGDSSNQPQHF
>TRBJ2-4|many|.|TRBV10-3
TGTGCCATCAGTGAGTATGAGGGCGGCATTCAGTACTTC
CAISEYEGGIQYF
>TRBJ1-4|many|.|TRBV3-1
TGTGCCAGCAGCCTAACGGACGGGGGTAGACTGTTTTTT
CASSLTDGGRLFF
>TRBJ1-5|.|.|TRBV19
TGTGCCAGTAGTATAGAGGGCAGACAGCCCCAGCATTTT
CASSIEGRQPQHF
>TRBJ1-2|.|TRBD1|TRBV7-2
TGTGCCAGCAGCTTATGGGGACAGGGAGGTGGCTACACCTTC
CASSLWGQGGGYTF
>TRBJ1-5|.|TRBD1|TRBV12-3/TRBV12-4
TGTGCCAGCAGTCCGCAGGGGGACAATCAGCCCCAGCATTTT
CASSPQGDNQPQHF
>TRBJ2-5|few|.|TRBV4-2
TGTGCCAGCAGCCAAGAGACGGAGACCCAGTACTTC
CASSQETETQYF
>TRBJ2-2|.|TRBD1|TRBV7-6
TGTGCCAGCAGCTTTCGGCAGGGGGCGGCCGGGGAGCTGTTTTTT
CASSFRQGAAGELFF
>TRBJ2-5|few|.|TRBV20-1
TGCAGTGCTAGAGATCTTGAGGGGTTGGAGACCCAGTACTTC
CSARDLEGLETQYF
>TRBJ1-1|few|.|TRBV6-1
TGTGCCAGCAGTGCGGGCACAACGAACACTGAAGCTTTCTTT
CASSAGTTNTEAFF
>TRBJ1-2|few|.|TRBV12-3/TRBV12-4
TGTGCCAGCAGAGCTGGGTCTGGCGGGAGCGGCTACACCTTC
CASRAGSGGSGYTF
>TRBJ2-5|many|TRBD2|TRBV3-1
TGTGCCAGCAGCCAGTTAGGACTAGCGGGGGGAGAGACCCAGTACTTC
CASSQLGLAGGETQYF
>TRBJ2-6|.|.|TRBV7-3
TGTGCCAGCAGCTCCCGGGACACTTTCTCTGGGGCCAACGTCCTGACTTTC
CASSSRDTFSGANVLTF
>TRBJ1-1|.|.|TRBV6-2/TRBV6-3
TGTGCCAGCAGTTCCCAGGGGATAGGGAACACTGAAGCTTTCTTT
CASSSQGIGNTEAFF
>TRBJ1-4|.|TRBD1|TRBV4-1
TGCGCCAGCAGCCCCCTGGGACAGGGTTTGAAAAAACTGTTTTTT
CASSPLGQGLKKLFF
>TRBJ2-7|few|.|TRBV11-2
TGTGCCAGCAGCCCGGGGAGTATTCAGTACTTC
CASSPGSIQYF
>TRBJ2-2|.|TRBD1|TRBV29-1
TGCAGCGCACCGGGACAGGTGAACACCGGGGAGCTGTTTTTT
CSAPGQVNTGELFF
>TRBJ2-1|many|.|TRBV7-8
TGTGCCAGCAGCTTAGCCAGGGGGGATGAGCAGTTCTTC
CASSLARGDEQFF
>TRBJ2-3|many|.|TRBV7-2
TGTGCCAGCAGCTTAGCCCCGCTAGATACGCAGTATTTT
CASSLAPLDTQYF
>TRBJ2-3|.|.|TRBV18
TGTGCCAGCTCACCACACAGCACAGATACGCAGTATTTT
CASSPHSTDTQYF
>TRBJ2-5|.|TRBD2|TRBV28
TGTGCCAGCAGTCTCCGACTAGCGGGGCGGCAAGAGACCCAGTACTTC
CASSLRLAGRQETQYF
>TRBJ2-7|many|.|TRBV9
TGTGCCAGCAGCGTGACACCGGGACCCTACGAGCAGTACTTC
CASSVTPGPYEQYF
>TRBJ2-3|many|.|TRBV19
TGTGCCAGTAGTATGCAGGGAACAGATACGCAGTATTTT
CASSMQGTDTQYF
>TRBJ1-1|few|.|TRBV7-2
TGTGCCAGCAGCTTATGGGAAGGGATGAACACTGAAGCTTTCTTT
CASSLWEGMNTEAFF
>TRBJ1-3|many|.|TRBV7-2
TGTGCCAGCAGCTTAGGGGGGCCCGCCTCTGGAAACACCATATATTTT
CASSLGGPASGNTIYF
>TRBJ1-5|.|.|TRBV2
TGTGCCAGCAGTGATGGGGGGGCAGGTCAGCCCCAGCATTTT
CASSDGGAGQPQHF
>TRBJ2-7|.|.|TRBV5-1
TGCGCCAGCAGCTTTACGGGGGCCTACGAGCAGTACTTC
CASSFTGAYEQYF
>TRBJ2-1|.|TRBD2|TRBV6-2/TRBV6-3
TGTGCCAGCAGTCTCACTAGCGGGGGAGCTTCCGATGAGCAGTTCTTC
CASSLTSGGASDEQFF
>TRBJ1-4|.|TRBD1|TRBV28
TGTGCCACCACCGTCTTGGACACAGGGGGAATGGGGGAAAAACTGTTTTTT
CATTVLDTGGMGEKLFF
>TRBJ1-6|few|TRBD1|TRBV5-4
TGTGCCAGCAGACGAGGACAGGGGGATTCACCCCTCCACTTT
CASRRGQGDSPLHF
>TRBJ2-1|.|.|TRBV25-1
TGTGCCAGCAGTGACCACGATACGAGCGGATACTCCTACAATGAGCAGTTCTTC
CASSDHDTSGYSYNEQFF
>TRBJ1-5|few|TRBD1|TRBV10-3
TGTGCCATCAGTCAGGGGGCAGATCAGCCCCAGCATTTT
CAISQGADQPQHF
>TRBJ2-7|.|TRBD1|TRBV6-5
TGTGCCAGCAGTTACACCCGGGACAGGTCCTACGAGCAGTACTTC
CASSYTRDRSYEQYF
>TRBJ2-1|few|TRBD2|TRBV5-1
TGCGCCAGCAGCTTGGAGGGGCGGGGGAGCTCCTACAATGAGCAGTTCTTC
CASSLEGRGSSYNEQFF